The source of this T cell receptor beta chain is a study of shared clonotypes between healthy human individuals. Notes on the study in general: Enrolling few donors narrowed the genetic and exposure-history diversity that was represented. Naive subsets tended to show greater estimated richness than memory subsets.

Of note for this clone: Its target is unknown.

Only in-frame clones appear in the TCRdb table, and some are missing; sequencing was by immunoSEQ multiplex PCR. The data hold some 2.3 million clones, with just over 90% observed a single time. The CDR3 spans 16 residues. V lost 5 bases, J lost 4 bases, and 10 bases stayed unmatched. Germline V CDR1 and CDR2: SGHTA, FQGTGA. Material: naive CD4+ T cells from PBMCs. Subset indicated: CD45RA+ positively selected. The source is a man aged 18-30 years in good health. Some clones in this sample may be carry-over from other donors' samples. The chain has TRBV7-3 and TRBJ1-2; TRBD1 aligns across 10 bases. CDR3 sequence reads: CASSADGQGGIYGYTF. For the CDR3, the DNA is TGTGCCAGCAGCGCCGATGGACAGGGGGGAATCTATGGCTACACCTTC.